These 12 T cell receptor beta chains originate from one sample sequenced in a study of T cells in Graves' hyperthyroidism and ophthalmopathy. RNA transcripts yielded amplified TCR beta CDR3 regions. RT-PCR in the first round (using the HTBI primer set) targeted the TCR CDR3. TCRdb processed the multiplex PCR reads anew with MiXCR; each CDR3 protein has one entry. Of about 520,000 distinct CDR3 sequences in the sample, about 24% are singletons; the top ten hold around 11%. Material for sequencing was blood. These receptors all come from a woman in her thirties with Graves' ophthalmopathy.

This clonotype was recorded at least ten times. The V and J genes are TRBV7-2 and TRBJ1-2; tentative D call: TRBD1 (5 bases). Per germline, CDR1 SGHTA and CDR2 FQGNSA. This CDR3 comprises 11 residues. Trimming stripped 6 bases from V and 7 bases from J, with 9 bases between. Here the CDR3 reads CASSTQGGYTF. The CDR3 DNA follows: TGTGCCAGCAGTACCCAGGGTGGCTACACCTTC.

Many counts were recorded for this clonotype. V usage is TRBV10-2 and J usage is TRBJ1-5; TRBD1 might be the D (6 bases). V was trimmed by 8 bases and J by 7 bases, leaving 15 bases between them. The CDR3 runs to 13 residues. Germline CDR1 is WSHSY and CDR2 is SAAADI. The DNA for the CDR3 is TGCGCCAGCTACGGGGGGGCATGGCAGCCCCAGCATTTT. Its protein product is CASYGGAWQPQHF.

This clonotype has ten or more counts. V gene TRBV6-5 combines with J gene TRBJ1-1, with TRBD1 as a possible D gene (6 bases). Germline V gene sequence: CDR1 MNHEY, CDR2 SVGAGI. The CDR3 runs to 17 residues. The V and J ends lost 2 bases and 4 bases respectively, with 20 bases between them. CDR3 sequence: CASSYRALGAGGTEAFF. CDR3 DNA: TGTGCCAGCAGTTACAGAGCTCTGGGGGCGGGGGGCACTGAAGCTTTCTTT.

The CDR3 sequence: CASSSIPSGVGIYEQYF. Written as DNA, the CDR3 is TGCGCCAGCAGCTCGATACCCTCAGGGGTGGGGATTTACGAGCAGTACTTC. The genes are TRBV5-1 and TRBJ2-7; the D gene is possibly TRBD1 (6 bases). Germline values: CDR1 SGHRS, CDR2 YFSETQ. The CDR3 runs to 17 residues. V lost 3 bases, J lost 4 bases, and 23 bases lay in between.

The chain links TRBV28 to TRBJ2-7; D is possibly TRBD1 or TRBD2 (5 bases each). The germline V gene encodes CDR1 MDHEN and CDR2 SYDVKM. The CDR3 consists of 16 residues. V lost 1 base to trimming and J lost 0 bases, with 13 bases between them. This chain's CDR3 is CASSLFDLGDSYEQYF. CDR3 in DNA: TGTGCCAGCAGTTTATTCGATCTGGGGGACTCCTACGAGCAGTACTTC.

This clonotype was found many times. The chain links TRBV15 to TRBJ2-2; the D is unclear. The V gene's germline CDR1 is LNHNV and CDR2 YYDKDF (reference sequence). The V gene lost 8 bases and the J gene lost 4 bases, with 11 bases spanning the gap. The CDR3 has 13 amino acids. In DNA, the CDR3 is TGTGCCACCCACCAAATCCTCACCGGGGAGCTGTTTTTT. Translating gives CATHQILTGELFF.

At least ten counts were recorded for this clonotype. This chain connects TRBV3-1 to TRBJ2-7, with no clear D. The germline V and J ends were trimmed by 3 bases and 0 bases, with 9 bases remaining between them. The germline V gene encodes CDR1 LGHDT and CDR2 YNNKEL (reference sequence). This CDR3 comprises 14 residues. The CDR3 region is CASSHTKGSYEQYF. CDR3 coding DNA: TGTGCCAGCAGCCATACAAAAGGCTCCTACGAGCAGTACTTC.

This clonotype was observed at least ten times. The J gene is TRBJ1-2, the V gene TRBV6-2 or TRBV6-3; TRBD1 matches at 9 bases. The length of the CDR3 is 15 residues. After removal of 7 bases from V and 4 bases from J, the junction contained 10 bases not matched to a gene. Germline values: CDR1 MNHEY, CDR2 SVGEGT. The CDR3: CASNPQGATGYGYTF. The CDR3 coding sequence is TGTGCCAGCAATCCACAGGGGGCTACGGGCTATGGCTACACCTTC.

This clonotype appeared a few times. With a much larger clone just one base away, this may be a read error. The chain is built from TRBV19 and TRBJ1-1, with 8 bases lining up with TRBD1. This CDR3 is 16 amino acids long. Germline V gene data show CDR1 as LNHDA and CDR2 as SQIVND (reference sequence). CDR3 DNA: TGTGCCAGTAGTAGATTTATGATGCAGGGGGCCACTGAAGTTTTCTTT. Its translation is CASSRFMMQGATEVFF.

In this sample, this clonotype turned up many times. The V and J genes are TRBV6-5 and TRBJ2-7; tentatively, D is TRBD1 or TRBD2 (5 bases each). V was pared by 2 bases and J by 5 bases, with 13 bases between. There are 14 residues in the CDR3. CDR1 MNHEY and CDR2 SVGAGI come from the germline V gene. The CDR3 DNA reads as TGTGCCAGCAGTTACAATGCAGGGACCCACGAGCAGTACTTC. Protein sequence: CASSYNAGTHEQYF.

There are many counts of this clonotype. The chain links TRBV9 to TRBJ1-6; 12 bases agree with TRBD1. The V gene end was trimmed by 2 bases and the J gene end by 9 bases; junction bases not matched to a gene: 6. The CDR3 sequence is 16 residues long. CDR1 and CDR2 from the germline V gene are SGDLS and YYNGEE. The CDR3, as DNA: TGTGCCAGCAGCGTTACGGGGACAGGGGGCGTTTCACCCCTCCACTTT. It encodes CASSVTGTGGVSPLHF.

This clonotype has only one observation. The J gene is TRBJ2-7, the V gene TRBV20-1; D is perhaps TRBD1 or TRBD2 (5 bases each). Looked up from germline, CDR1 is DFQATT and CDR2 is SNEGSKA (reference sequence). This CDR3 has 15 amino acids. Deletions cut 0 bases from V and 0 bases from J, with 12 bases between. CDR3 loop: CSARDRAGSSYEQYF. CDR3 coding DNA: TGCAGTGCTAGAGATCGGGCAGGGAGCTCCTACGAGCAGTACTTC.